Below are 11 T cell receptor beta chains sequenced from a single sample in a study of monozygotic twins with inflammatory bowel disease. With the 5' RACE reads reprocessed, TCRdb shows one record per CDR3 protein and no DNA. This repertoire comprises about 300,000 distinct CDR3 sequences; its ten largest clones make up 5.6%. The source material was blood. All receptors derive from a human donor with ulcerative colitis or Crohn's disease, or a healthy co-twin of an affected twin (not recorded which).

The chain joins TRBV20-1 to TRBJ2-1; TCRdb calls TRBD1, which cannot be checked without DNA. Germline assignment: CDR1 DFQATT and CDR2 SNEGSKA (reference sequence). The CDR3 consists of 12 residues. CDR3 sequence: CSARDGGPEQFF.

V usage is TRBV28 and J usage is TRBJ1-1. The CDR3 runs 15 residues. Germline assignment: CDR1 MDHEN and CDR2 SYDVKM. CDR3 sequence reads: CASKTIGPYQIEAFF.

The rearrangement joins TRBV27 to TRBJ2-5; with no DNA, the TCRdb D assignment of TRBD1 cannot be verified. The CDR3 is 17 amino acids. Per the germline V gene, CDR1 is MNHEY and CDR2 is SMNVEV (reference sequence). The CDR3 loop is CASSLSSLGQGPETQYF.

V is TRBV7-2 and J is TRBJ2-1; TCRdb's D gene call, TRBD2, goes unchecked for lack of DNA. Germline V lookup: CDR1 SGHTA, CDR2 FQGNSA. The CDR3 consists of 16 residues. The CDR3 loop reads CASSSPGLAGGNEQFF.

V gene TRBV20-1 combines with J gene TRBJ1-1. The CDR3 has 13 amino acids. Germline V gene data show CDR1 as DFQATT and CDR2 as SNEGSKA (reference sequence). CDR3 in amino acids: CSASRNMNTEAFF.

This chain uses TRBV5-5 with TRBJ2-1; TCRdb reports TRBD2, a call that lacks DNA to check it against. The CDR3 totals 16 residues. Germline values: CDR1 SGHKS, CDR2 YYEKEE (reference sequence). The CDR3 protein is CASSHSAGVMSDEQFF.

The rearrangement uses TRBV7-3 and TRBJ2-1; lacking DNA, the TRBD2 call made by TCRdb goes unchecked. Germline assignment: CDR1 SGHTA and CDR2 FQGTGA. This CDR3 is built from 15 residues. The chain's CDR3 is CASSRSGGPYNEQFF.

CDR3 residues: CASSLDLAGVYKEQFF. This chain links TRBV7-7 with TRBJ2-1; TCRdb gives TRBD2 as the D gene, but with no DNA this cannot be confirmed. The length of the CDR3 is 16 residues. CDR1 is SSHAT and CDR2 is FNYEAQ in the germline V gene (reference sequence).

V gene TRBV28 combines with J gene TRBJ1-2; the TCRdb call, TRBD1, lacks DNA for checking. In germline, CDR1 is MDHEN, CDR2 SYDVKM. This CDR3 is built from 14 residues. CDR3 protein: CASSPHDRAYGYTF.

V usage is TRBV12-3 or TRBV12-4 and J usage is TRBJ2-5. The CDR3 is 13 residues long. CDR3 loop: CASSYSGQGPMNF.

The rearrangement joins TRBV7-2 to TRBJ2-3; TCRdb's D gene call, TRBD2, goes unchecked for lack of DNA. The CDR3 extends over 13 amino acids. CDR1 and CDR2 from the germline V gene are SGHTA and FQGNSA. CDR3: CASSFGREYTQYF.